This TCR beta chain was sequenced during a study of cytomegalovirus exposure and HLA in healthy donors. Study-wide findings and caveats: Rarity held for most TCR sequences, but there were some public TCRs that occurred in many donors. According to the study, 180 or so TCR beta chains were cytomegalovirus-associated. Three chains linked to CMV were shown in vitro to be specific for CMV antigens. First-cohort TCR clusters were later found to tend to co-occur in the approximately 110 validation repertoires.

About this clone itself: Its target is unknown.

Here immunoSEQ multiplex PCR was the method, and the copy in TCRdb shows in-frame clones only, minus some. Of roughly 52,000 clones detected, 88% appear once; the ten largest clones hold over 6.5%. Germline lookup yields CDR1 SGHNT and CDR2 YYREEE (reference sequence). The CDR3 is 13 amino acids. V lost 5 bases to trimming and J lost 2 bases, with 8 bases between them. The TCR comes from a woman between 25 and 40 years old in good health and CMV-seronegative. This chain links TRBV5-4 with TRBJ2-1; no clear D. Sequencing used PBMCs. This CDR3 reads CASSKQAYNEQFF. CDR3 nucleotides: TGTGCCAGCAGTAAGCAGGCCTACAATGAGCAGTTCTTC.